The rows below give T cell receptor beta chains drawn from one sample of a study of cytomegalovirus exposure and HLA in healthy donors. Here immunoSEQ multiplex PCR was the method, and the copy in TCRdb shows in-frame clones only, minus some. The table lists approximately 150,000 clones, 80% of them singletons. Specimen: PBMCs. The receptors come from a young man in good health and CMV-seronegative. The CDR3 runs from the conserved cysteine through the conserved F or W.

j_gene	v_gene	len	CDR3aa
TRBJ2-1	TRBV28	15	CASSLPGVLGREQFF
TRBJ1-6	TRBV6-1	14	CASRVQGEGSPLHF
TRBJ2-5	TRBV27	16	CASSWVPATAGETQYF
TRBJ1-1	TRBV27	14	CASSFLPPGYEAFF
TRBJ2-7	TRBV4-2	14	CASSQATTNYEQYF
TRBJ2-3	TRBV19	15	CASSIGGSGVDTQYF
TRBJ2-6	TRBV30	17	CAWSVKDRGSGANVLTF
TRBJ2-3	TRBV10-2	11	CASSAGLIQYF
TRBJ1-4	TRBV15	14	CATIAGGGNEKLFF
TRBJ1-2	TRBV30	12	CAWNREDYGYTF
TRBJ2-1	TRBV28	15	CASSFSASGDNEQFF
TRBJ1-1	TRBV13	15	CASSLRGQWNTKAFF
TRBJ2-7	TRBV21-1	17	CASSKERVLAGVAEQYF
TRBJ1-2	TRBV10-2	13	CASLAGVAYGYTF
TRBJ2-1	TRBV9	15	CASSGYSGGVNEQFF
TRBJ1-2	TRBV15	17	CATSRDAGEYPHYGYTF
TRBJ2-5	TRBV9	14	CASTGGARGETQYF